Listed here are 10 T cell receptor beta chains from one sample, sequenced in a study of control samples from healthy donors and cancer patients. TCRdb's table, derived via immunoSEQ multiplex PCR, lists solely in-frame clones and lacks some. The sample includes some 130,000 clones, around 90% seen only once; the top ten take roughly 2.5%. Sample: blood. These TCRs come from a man aged 35 to 55 in good health.

The chain is built from TRBV5-1 and TRBJ2-5; 9 positions agree with TRBD2. The CDR3 is made up of 16 amino acids. Germline CDR1 SGHRS, CDR2 YFSETQ. Trimming cost V 1 base and J 6 bases; bases outside gene matches: 10. CDR3 bases: TGCGCCAGCAGCTTGAGGAATCAAGCGGGGGGAAAGACCCAGTACTTC. Translation gives CASSLRNQAGGKTQYF.

This chain links TRBV11-1 with TRBJ2-5; D is unresolved. CDR3 length: 13 amino acids. Per the germline V gene, CDR1 is SGHAT and CDR2 is FQDESV (reference sequence). V shed 4 bases and J shed 2 bases, with 8 bases lying between them. CDR3 sequence: CASSSGIQETQYF. The CDR3 DNA reads as TGTGCCAGCAGCTCGGGTATACAAGAGACCCAGTACTTC.

The V call is TRBV6-5, the J call TRBJ1-1, with D uncertain. The CDR3 covers 14 residues. Germline loops: CDR1 MNHEY, CDR2 SVGAGI. V dropped 2 bases and J dropped 1 base, with 8 bases sitting between them. The CDR3 DNA reads TGTGCCAGCAGTTACGACACCGGGAACACTGAAGCTTTCTTT. As protein: CASSYDTGNTEAFF.

This chain joins TRBV9 and TRBJ2-4, with D possibly being TRBD1 or TRBD2 (6 bases each). V was trimmed by 0 bases and J by 10 bases, leaving 11 bases between them. The CDR3 consists of 13 residues. The germline CDR1 and CDR2 sequences are SGDLS and YYNGEE. The CDR3 DNA is TGTGCCAGCAGCGTAGGTGGGGGGCGGATTCAGTACTTC. It yields the protein CASSVGGGRIQYF.

The chain is built from TRBV3-1 (or the pseudogene TRBV3-2) and TRBJ1-5, with D tentatively TRBD1 (5 bases). The germline V gene encodes CDR1 LGHDT and CDR2 YNNKEL (reference sequence). CDR3 size: 16 residues. V was cut by 2 bases and J by 1 base, with 12 bases left in between. The CDR3 DNA sequence: TGTGCCAGCAGCCAATCCGCAGGGCAAAGCAATCAGCCCCAGCATTTT. Its protein is CASSQSAGQSNQPQHF.

The V gene is TRBV19, the J gene TRBJ2-4, with D unresolved. V shed 4 bases and J shed 9 bases, with 7 bases lying between them. CDR1 is LNHDA, CDR2 SQIVND, per germline (reference sequence). This CDR3 region has 11 residues. Written as DNA, the CDR3 is TGTGCCAGTAGTACTGAAAGCATTCAGTACTTC. Its protein product is CASSTESIQYF.

The chain carries TRBV27 and TRBJ2-3, with TRBD1 matching 7 bases. Germline CDR1 is MNHEY and CDR2 is SMNVEV (reference sequence). This CDR3 spans 15 amino acids. Unmatched junction bases numbered 8, after V lost 5 bases and J lost 3 bases. The CDR3 DNA reads TGTGCCAGCAGTCGACAGGGAAGGATTACAGATACGCAGTATTTT. Translation gives CASSRQGRITDTQYF.

This clone was detected a few times. Other DNA sequences of this sample code for an identical CDR3. The chain carries TRBV9 and TRBJ2-7; the D gene is possibly TRBD2 (7 bases). Germline loops: CDR1 SGDLS, CDR2 YYNGEE. V lost 2 bases and J 1 base, leaving 16 bases between the germline ends. The CDR3 has 16 amino acids. CDR3 nucleotides: TGTGCCAGCAGCGTTGGAGGGGGGGCAGGGTCCTACGAGCAGTACTTC. It codes for CASSVGGGAGSYEQYF.

The rearrangement uses TRBV5-1 and TRBJ2-2; possibly TRBD2 for D (5 bases). V lost 8 bases and J lost 4, with 15 bases in between. CDR3 length equals 14 residues. CDR1 and CDR2 (germline): SGHRS, YFSETQ. The CDR3 here is CASVRGLGTGELFF. As DNA, the CDR3 is TGCGCCAGTGTCCGCGGGCTTGGCACCGGGGAGCTGTTTTTT.

In its sample, this clone was seen a few times. V gene TRBV9 combines with J gene TRBJ2-5; D perhaps matches TRBD2 (7 bases). The germline gives CDR1 SGDLS, CDR2 YYNGEE. Trimming took 4 bases from V and 5 from J, leaving 15 bases between them. CDR3 size: 14 residues. CDR3 region: CASSPIGGAETQYF. The CDR3 DNA follows: TGTGCCAGCAGCCCTATTGGGGGGGCGGAGACCCAGTACTTC.